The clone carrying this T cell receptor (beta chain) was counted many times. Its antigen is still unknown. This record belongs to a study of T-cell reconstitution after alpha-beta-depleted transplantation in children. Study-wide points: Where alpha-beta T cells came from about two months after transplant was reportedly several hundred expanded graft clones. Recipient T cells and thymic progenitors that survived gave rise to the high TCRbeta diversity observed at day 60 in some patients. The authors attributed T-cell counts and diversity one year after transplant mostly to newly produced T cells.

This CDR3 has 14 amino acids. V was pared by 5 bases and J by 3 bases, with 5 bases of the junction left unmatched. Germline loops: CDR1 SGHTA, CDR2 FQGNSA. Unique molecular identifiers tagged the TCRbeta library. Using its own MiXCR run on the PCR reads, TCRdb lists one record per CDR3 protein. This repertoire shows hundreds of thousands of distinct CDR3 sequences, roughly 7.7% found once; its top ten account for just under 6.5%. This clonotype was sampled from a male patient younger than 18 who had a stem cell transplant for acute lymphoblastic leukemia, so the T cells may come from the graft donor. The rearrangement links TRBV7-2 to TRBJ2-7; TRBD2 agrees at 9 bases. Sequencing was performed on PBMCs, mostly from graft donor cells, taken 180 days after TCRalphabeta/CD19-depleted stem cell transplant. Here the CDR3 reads CASSLGLAFYEQYF. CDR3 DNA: TGTGCCAGCAGCCTTGGACTAGCGTTCTACGAGCAGTACTTC.